The source of this T cell receptor beta chain is a study of blood T cells in healthy people across ages. Study conclusions and caveats: Long-lived donors exceeded aged donors in naive CD4+ cells and diversity.

Sample-barcoded 5' priming and a J-beta primer mix drove a second PCR of roughly 7 to 11 cycles. TCRdb reprocessed the 5' RACE reads with MiXCR, giving one entry per CDR3 protein. The table records roughly 860,000 distinct CDR3 sequences, approximately 67% of them present only once. Ranging in age from about 6 to 95, the donors were healthy Caucasian individuals from Russia. Germline values: CDR1 LGHDT, CDR2 YNNKEL (reference sequence). There are 14 residues in the CDR3. The V gene lost 3 bases and the J gene lost 2 bases, with 10 bases spanning the gap. This clonotype was detected a few times. Its antigen is unidentified.

V is TRBV3-1 and J is TRBJ1-2; tentatively, D is TRBD1 (5 bases). This receptor was obtained from a man aged 30-40 years in good health. The sample consisted of blood. The CDR3 protein is CASSQASGNYGYTF. The CDR3 DNA sequence: TGTGCCAGCAGCCAGGCCTCAGGGAACTATGGCTACACCTTC.